These 2 T cell receptor beta chains originate from one sample sequenced in a study of shared clonotypes between healthy human individuals. The repertoire was sequenced with immunoSEQ multiplex PCR; TCRdb's copy has only in-frame clones and lacks some. The data show under 2,500,000 clones, approximately 95% seen once. Sequences were obtained from naive CD4+ T cells sorted from blood. The subset is: CD45RA+ positively selected. These receptors all come from a man younger than 35 in good health.

Points on this clone: In the same sample, other DNA sequences code for this CDR3. DNA of the CDR3: TGTGCCAGCAGTGGACAGGGTATATATGGCTACACCTTC. This sequence encodes CASSGQGIYGYTF. The V and J genes are TRBV2 and TRBJ1-2; 7 bases align to TRBD1. V shed 4 bases, J shed 5 bases, and the junction held 4 bases outside the gene matches. Looked up from germline, CDR1 is SNHLY and CDR2 is FYNNEI. The length of the CDR3 is 13 residues.

The chain joins TRBV2 to TRBJ1-4; no firm D call. CDR1 and CDR2 from the germline V gene are SNHLY and FYNNEI. Trimming took off 4 bases at V and 8 bases at J, with 11 bases between the two ends. The length of the CDR3 is 13 residues. In DNA, the CDR3 is TGTGCCAGCAGTGCGACGGAGAGGGAAAAACTGTTTTTT. Encoded protein: CASSATEREKLFF.